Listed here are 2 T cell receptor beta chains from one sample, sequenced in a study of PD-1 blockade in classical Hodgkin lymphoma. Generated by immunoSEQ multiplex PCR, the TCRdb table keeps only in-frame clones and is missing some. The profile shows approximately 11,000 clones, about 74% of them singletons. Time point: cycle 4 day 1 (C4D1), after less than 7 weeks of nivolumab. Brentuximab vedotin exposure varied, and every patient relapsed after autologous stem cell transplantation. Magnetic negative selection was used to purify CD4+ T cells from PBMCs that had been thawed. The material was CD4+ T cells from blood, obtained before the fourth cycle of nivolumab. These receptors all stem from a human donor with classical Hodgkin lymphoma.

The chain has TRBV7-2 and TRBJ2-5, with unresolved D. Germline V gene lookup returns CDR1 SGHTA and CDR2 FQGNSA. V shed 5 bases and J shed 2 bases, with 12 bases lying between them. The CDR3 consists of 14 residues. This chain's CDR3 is CASSPWTRQETQYF. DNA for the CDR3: TGTGCCAGCAGCCCCTGGACCCGACAAGAGACCCAGTACTTC.

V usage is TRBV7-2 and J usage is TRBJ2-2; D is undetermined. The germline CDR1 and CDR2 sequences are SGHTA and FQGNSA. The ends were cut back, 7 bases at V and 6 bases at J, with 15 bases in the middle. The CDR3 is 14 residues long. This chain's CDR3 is CASTLSQSPGELFF. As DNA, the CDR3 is TGTGCCAGCACCCTTAGTCAGAGTCCCGGGGAGCTGTTTTTT. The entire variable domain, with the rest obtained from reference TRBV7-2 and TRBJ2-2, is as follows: GAGVSQSPSNKVTEKGKDVELRCDPISGHTALYWYRQSLGQGLEFLIYFQGNSAPDKSGLPSDRFSAERTGGSVSTLTIQRTQQEDSAVYLCASTLSQSPGELFFGEGSRLTVL.